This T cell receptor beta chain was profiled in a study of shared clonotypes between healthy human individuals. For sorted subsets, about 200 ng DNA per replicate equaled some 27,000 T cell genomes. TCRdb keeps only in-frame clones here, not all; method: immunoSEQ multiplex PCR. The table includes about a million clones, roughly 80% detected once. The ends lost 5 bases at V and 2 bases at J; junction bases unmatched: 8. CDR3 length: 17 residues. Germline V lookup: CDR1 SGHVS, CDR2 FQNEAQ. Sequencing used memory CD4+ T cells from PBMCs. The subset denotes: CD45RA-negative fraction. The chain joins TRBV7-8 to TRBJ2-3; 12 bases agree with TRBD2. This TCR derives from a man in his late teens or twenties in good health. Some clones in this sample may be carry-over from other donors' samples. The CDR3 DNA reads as TGTGCCAGCAGCCCGGGGACTAGCGGGTGGCTCACAGATACGCAGTATTTT. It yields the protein CASSPGTSGWLTDTQYF.